The 5 T cell receptor beta chains below all came from one sample that was sequenced in a study of T cell responses to AZD1222 COVID-19 vaccine. Assay used: immunoSEQ multiplex PCR; TCRdb lists only in-frame clones, some missing. The sample holds some 120,000 clones, roughly 90% seen once. Source: peripheral blood, taken on day 0 of AZD1222 vaccination. The source of these receptors is an adult in good health.

The rearrangement uses TRBV15 and TRBJ2-1, with D hard to call. Trimming took off 0 bases at V and 5 bases at J, with 17 bases between the two ends. Germline values: CDR1 LNHNV, CDR2 YYDKDF (reference sequence). The CDR3 spans 17 residues. The CDR3 DNA is TGTGCCACCAGCAGAGATCTAGGTAGCTCCACACACAATGAGCAGTTCTTC. Translation: CATSRDLGSSTHNEQFF.

The V gene is TRBV5-4, the J gene TRBJ1-2, with D hard to call. CDR3 length: 17 residues. The V end was cut by 0 bases, the J end by 1 base, with 16 bases between. Germline loops: CDR1 SGHNT, CDR2 YYREEE (reference sequence). CDR3: CASSLGPLQWDNYGYTF. The CDR3 bases are TGTGCCAGCAGCTTGGGCCCTCTACAGTGGGATAACTATGGCTACACCTTC.

CDR3 residues: CATSLPKSRFHEQYF. CDR3 DNA sequence: TGTGCCACCAGCTTACCCAAGAGCCGGTTCCACGAGCAGTACTTC. This chain links TRBV15 with TRBJ2-7; D uncertain. V gave up 5 bases and J gave up 5 bases, with 19 bases separating them. Germline V gene data show CDR1 as LNHNV and CDR2 as YYDKDF (reference sequence). The CDR3 extends over 15 amino acids.

This chain joins TRBV9 and TRBJ2-2; 11 nucleotides agree with TRBD2. V was clipped by 5 bases and J by 2 bases; unmatched bases: 2. Germline CDR1 reads SGDLS; CDR2 reads YYNGEE. The CDR3 loop spans 15 amino acids. CDR3 sequence reads: CASRGTSGNTGELFF. The CDR3 DNA follows: TGTGCCAGCAGGGGGACTAGCGGTAACACCGGGGAGCTGTTTTTT.

As regards this clone: One junction end does not reproduce the germline sequence, and a read error may be involved. The rearrangement uses TRBV6-6 and TRBJ2-7; 7 bases match TRBD1. CDR3 length equals 14 residues. The germline CDR1 and CDR2 sequences are MNHNY and SVGAGI (reference sequence). CDR3 amino acids: CASSFGQVSHEQYF. In nucleotides, the CDR3 is TGTGCCAGCAGTTTCGGACAGGTCTCCCACGAGCAGTACTTC.